The present T cell receptor beta chain was sequenced within a study of cytomegalovirus exposure and HLA in healthy donors. The PCR contained 60 Vbeta and 13 Jbeta primers. Measured with immunoSEQ multiplex PCR; TCRdb has only the in-frame clones, and not every one. This sample has approximately 100,000 clones, with around 64% found just once. Germline assignment: CDR1 SGDLS and CDR2 YYNGEE. This CDR3 region has 16 residues. V dropped 1 base and J dropped 4; count of bases not matched to a gene: 8. The sample comprised PBMCs. The genes are TRBV9 and TRBJ2-1; 7 bases agree with TRBD2. This clonotype was sampled from a human donor in good health. The DNA of the CDR3 is TGTGCCAGCAGCGTAACGGCTAGCGGTGGATACAATGAGCAGTTCTTC. Translated: CASSVTASGGYNEQFF.